The following is a TCR beta chain sequence with its context. This sample was taken from a study of blood T cell repertoires in COVID-19. On the study more broadly: Whether acute or convalescent, the COVID-19 samples came from the United States, Italy and Spain. PBMCs, B-cell-depleted T cells, or T cells provided the cDNA or gDNA that made up the material.

Per the original methods: Amplification with reference gene primers provided the estimates of nucleated cell counts. Profiled with immunoSEQ multiplex PCR; TCRdb holds only in-frame clones, not every one. V and J calls and clone size come straight from that table; D and trimming were deduced from the DNA. Among around 260,000 clones listed, approximately 85% were seen once. It was during active infection that Seattle patients were enrolled and then longitudinally followed. This TCR came from a human donor with COVID-19, enrolled during active disease. The donor label of this sample is uncertain. The sample consisted of peripheral blood.

The CDR3 region has the DNA TGTGCCAGCAGCCCGGTTCCCTCACTAGCGGCCTACGAGCAGTACTTC. Protein product: CASSPVPSLAAYEQYF. V and J are TRBV9 and TRBJ2-7; 8 bases align to TRBD2. Germline assignment: CDR1 SGDLS and CDR2 YYNGEE. The CDR3 runs to 16 residues. V gave up 4 bases and J gave up 2 bases; unmatched junction bases: 11.